This T cell receptor beta chain was sequenced in a study of siplizumab effects on memory and regulatory T cells. The assay was immunoSEQ multiplex PCR, and TCRdb's table has in-frame clones only and misses some. The table shows about 85,000 clones, with 95% occurring only once. Germline CDR1 SNHLY, CDR2 FYNNEI. J lost 6 bases, V lost 6 bases, and 6 bases had no gene match. The CDR3 contains 15 residues. The sample consisted of CD8+ T cells sorted from blood. V usage is TRBV2 and J usage is TRBJ1-5, with 12 bases fitting TRBD1. The TCR comes from a human donor in good health. CDR3 sequence reads: CASRPGTGGGQPQHF. The CDR3 coding sequence is TGTGCCAGCAGGCCCGGGACAGGGGGCGGTCAGCCCCAGCATTTT.